This T cell receptor beta chain was sequenced during a study of blood T cell repertoires in COVID-19. Study overall: The cDNA or gDNA used as material had been derived from T cells, B-cell-depleted T cells, or PBMCs.

The CDR3 loop spans 17 amino acids. Germline V gene lookup returns CDR1 GTSNPN and CDR2 SVGIG (reference sequence). The V and J ends lost 4 bases and 4 bases, in that order; junction bases with no gene match: 12. Original handling: Counts of nucleated cells, estimated from reference gene primer amplification, were obtained. Measured with immunoSEQ multiplex PCR; TCRdb has only the in-frame clones, and not every one. The V and J calls and clone size were taken over from that table, and D and trimming were inferred from the DNA. The sample lists about 250,000 clones; approximately 89% were seen once. Donors were grouped by their self-reported clinical history.

The sequence derives from a woman aged 25 to 39 with acute COVID-19. The gene calls are TRBV30 and TRBJ2-3, with 12 bases identical to TRBD2. The sample comprised PBMCs or T cells enriched from blood (not recorded which). The CDR3 DNA reads TGTGCCTGGACATCCGGGAAACTAGCGGGGGGAGCAGATACGCAGTATTTT. This translates into CAWTSGKLAGGADTQYF.